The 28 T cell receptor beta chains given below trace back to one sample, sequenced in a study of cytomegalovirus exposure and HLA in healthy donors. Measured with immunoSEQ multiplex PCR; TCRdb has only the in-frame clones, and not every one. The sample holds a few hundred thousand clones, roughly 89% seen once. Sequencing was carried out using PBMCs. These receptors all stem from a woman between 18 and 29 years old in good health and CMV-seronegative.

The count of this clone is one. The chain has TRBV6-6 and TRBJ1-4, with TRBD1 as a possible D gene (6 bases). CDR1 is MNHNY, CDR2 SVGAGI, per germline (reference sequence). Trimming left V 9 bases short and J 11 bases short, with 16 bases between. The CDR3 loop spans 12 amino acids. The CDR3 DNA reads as TGTGCCAGTCGTCAGGGGTCCTCGAAACTGTTTTTT. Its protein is CASRQGSSKLFF.

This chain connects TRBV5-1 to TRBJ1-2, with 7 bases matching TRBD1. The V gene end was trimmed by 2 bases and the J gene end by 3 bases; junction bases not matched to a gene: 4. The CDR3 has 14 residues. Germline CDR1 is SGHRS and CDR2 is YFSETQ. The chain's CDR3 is CASSLQGLDYGYTF. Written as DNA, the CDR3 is TGCGCCAGCAGCTTACAGGGGTTAGACTATGGCTACACCTTC. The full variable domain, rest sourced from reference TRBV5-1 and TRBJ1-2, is KAGVTQTPRYLIKTRGQQVTLSCSPISGHRSVSWYQQTPGQGLQFLFEYFSETQRNKGNFPGRFSGRQFSNSRSEMNVSTLELGDSALYLCASSLQGLDYGYTFGSGTRLTVV.

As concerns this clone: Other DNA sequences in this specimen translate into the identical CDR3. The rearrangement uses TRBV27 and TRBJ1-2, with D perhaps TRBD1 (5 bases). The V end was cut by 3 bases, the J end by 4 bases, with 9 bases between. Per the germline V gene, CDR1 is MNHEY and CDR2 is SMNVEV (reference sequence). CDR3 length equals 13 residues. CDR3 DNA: TGTGCCAGCAGTTTCGGACAAGGCTATGGCTACACCTTC. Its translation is CASSFGQGYGYTF.

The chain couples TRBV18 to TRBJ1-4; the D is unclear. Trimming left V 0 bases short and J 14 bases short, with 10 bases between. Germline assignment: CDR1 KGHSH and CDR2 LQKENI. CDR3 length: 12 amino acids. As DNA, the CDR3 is TGTGCCAGCTCACCACCGAGCGGTTTGCTGTTTTTT. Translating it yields CASSPPSGLLFF.

The CDR3 DNA sequence: TGTGCCAGCTCACCCCGGACAGGGGAGGGCAATCAGCCCCAGCATTTT. Amino acid sequence: CASSPRTGEGNQPQHF. The J gene is TRBJ1-5, the V gene TRBV18; 9 bases match TRBD1. The germline V gene has CDR1 KGHSH and CDR2 LQKENI. V lost 3 bases to trimming and J lost 2 bases; unmatched junction nucleotides: 5. This CDR3 has 16 amino acids.

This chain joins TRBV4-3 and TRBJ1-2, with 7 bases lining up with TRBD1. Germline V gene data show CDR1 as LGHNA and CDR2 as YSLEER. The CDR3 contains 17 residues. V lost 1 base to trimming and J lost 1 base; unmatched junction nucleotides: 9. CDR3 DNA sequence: TGCGCCAGCAGCCAAGCCTACCACAGGGGCGATAACTATGGCTACACCTTC. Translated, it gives CASSQAYHRGDNYGYTF.

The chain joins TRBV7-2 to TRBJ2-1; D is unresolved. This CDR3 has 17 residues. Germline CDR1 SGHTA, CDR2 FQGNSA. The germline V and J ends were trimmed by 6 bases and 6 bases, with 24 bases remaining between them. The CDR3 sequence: CASRTSATRSTSNEQFF. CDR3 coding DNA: TGTGCCAGCAGAACCTCCGCTACCAGGTCGACCAGCAATGAGCAGTTCTTC.

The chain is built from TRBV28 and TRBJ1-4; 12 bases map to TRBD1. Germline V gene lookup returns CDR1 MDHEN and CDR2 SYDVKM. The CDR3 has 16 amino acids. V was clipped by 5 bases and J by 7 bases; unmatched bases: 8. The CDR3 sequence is CASSAGTGGFSEKLFF. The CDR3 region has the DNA TGTGCCAGCAGTGCCGGGACAGGGGGCTTCAGTGAAAAACTGTTTTTT.

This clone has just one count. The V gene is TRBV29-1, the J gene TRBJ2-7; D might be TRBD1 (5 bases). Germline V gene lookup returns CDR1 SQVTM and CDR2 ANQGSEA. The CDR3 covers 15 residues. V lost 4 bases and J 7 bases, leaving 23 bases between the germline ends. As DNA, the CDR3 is TGCAGCGTTGGGGGCTATCGAGCTCAACCGAGGGAGCAGTACTTC. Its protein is CSVGGYRAQPREQYF.

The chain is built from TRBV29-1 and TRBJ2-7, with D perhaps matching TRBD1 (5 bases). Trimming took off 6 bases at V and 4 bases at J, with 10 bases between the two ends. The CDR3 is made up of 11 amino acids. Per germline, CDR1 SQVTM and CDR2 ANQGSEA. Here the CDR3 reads CSVANRYEQYF. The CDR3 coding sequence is TGCAGCGTCGCCAACAGGTACGAGCAGTACTTC.

CDR3: CASNQGNYNEQFF. CDR3 nucleotides: TGTGCCAGCAACCAGGGAAACTACAATGAGCAGTTCTTC. The rearrangement links TRBV27 to TRBJ2-1; TRBD1 is a possible D gene (5 bases). The germline V gene encodes CDR1 MNHEY and CDR2 SMNVEV (reference sequence). Trimming shortened V by 7 bases and J by 3 bases, and 10 bases separated the two germline ends. The length of the CDR3 is 13 residues.

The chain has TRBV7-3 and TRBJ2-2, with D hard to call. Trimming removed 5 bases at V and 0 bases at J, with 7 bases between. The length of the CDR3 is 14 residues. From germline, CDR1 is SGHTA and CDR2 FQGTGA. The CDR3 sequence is CASSTTPNTGELFF. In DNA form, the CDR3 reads TGTGCCAGCAGCACAACACCGAACACCGGGGAGCTGTTTTTT. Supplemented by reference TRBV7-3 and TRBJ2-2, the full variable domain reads GAGVSQTPSNKVTEKGKYVELRCDPISGHTALYWYRQSLGQGPEFLIYFQGTGAADDSGLPNDRFFAVRPEGSVSTLKIQRTERGDSAVYLCASSTTPNTGELFFGEGSRLTVL.

CDR3 DNA: TGTGCCAGAAGCTCCCACCGCAGGGGGCCAAAGACCCAGTACTTC. It codes for CARSSHRRGPKTQYF. This chain joins TRBV5-3 and TRBJ2-5, with 8 bases fitting TRBD1. TRBV5-3 has ORF status, its function being uncertain. This CDR3 is 15 amino acids long. The V segment lost 3 bases and the J segment 6 bases; nucleotides outside the gene matches: 10.

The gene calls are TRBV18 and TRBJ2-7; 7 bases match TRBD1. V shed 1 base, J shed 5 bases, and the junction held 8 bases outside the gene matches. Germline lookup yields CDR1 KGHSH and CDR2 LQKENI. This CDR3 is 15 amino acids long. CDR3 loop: CASSPLRDSWDEQYF. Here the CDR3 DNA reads TGTGCCAGCTCACCACTTCGGGACAGCTGGGACGAGCAGTACTTC.

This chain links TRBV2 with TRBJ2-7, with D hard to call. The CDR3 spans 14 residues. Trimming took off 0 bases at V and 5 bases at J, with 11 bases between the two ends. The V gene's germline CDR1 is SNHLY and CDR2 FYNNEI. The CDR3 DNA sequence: TGTGCCAGCAGTGAAGCGCCAGGTTACGACGAGCAGTACTTC. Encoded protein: CASSEAPGYDEQYF.

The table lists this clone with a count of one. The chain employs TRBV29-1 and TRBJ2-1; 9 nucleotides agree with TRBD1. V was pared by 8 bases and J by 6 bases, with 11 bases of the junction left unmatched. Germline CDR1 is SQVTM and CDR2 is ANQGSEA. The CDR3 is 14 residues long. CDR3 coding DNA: TGCAGCCTCTCAGGACAGGGGTTTTCCAATGAGCAGTTCTTC. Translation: CSLSGQGFSNEQFF.

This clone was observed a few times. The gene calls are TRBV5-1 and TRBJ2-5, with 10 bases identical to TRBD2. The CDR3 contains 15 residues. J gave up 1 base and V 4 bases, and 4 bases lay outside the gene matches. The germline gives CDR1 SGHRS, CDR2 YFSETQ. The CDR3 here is CASSPEREGQETQYF. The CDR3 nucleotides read TGCGCCAGCAGCCCCGAGCGGGAGGGCCAAGAGACCCAGTACTTC.

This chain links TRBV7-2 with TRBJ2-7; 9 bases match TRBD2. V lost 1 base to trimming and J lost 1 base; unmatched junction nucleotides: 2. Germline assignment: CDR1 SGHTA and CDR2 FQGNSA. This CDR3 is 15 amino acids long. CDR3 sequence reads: CASSLGTSESYEQYF. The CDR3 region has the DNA TGTGCCAGCAGCTTAGGGACTAGCGAATCCTACGAGCAGTACTTC.

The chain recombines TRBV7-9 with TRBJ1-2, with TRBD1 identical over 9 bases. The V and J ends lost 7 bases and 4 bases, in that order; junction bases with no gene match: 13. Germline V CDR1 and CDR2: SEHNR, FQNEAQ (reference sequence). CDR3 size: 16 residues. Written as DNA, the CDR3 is TGTGCCAGCATCCGCGGACAGGGGTCGGCCCTCTATGGCTACACCTTC. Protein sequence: CASIRGQGSALYGYTF.

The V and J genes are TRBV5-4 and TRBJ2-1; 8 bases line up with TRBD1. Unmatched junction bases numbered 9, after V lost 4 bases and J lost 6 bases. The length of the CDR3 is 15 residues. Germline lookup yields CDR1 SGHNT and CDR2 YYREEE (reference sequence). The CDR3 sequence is CASSPQTGVSNEQFF. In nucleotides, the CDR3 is TGTGCCAGCAGCCCCCAGACAGGGGTTAGCAATGAGCAGTTCTTC.

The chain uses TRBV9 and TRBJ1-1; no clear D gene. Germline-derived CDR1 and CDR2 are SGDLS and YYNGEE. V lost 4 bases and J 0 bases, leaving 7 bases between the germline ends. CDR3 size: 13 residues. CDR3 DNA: TGTGCCAGCAGCAGGCGGTTGAACACTGAAGCTTTCTTT. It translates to CASSRRLNTEAFF.

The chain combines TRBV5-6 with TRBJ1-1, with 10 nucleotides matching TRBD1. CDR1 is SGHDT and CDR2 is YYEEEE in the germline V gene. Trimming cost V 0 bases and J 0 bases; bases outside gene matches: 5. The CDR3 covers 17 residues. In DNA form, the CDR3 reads TGTGCCAGCAGCTTGGTGGGGGGACAGGGGCTGAACACTGAAGCTTTCTTT. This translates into CASSLVGGQGLNTEAFF.

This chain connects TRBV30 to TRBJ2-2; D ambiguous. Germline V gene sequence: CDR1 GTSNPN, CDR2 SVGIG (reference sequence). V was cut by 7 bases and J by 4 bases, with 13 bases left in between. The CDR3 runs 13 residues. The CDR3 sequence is CAFRSVSTGELFF. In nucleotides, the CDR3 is TGTGCCTTCAGGTCGGTTAGCACCGGGGAGCTGTTTTTT. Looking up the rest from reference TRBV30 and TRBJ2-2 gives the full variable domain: SQTIHQWPATLVQPVGSPLSLECTVEGTSNPNLYWYRQAAGRGLQLLFYSVGIGQISSEVPQNLSASRPQDRQFILSSKKLLLSDSGFYLCAFRSVSTGELFFGEGSRLTVL.

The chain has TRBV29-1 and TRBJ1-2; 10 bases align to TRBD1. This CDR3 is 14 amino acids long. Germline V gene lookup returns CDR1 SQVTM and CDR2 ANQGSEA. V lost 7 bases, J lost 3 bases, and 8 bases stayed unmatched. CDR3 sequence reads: CSARSTGGDYGYTF. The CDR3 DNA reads TGCAGCGCTAGATCGACAGGGGGCGACTATGGCTACACCTTC. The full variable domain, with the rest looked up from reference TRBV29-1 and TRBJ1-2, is SAVISQKPSRDICQRGTSLTIQCQVDSQVTMMFWYRQQPGQSLTLIATANQGSEATYESGFVIDKFPISRPNLTFSTLTVSNMSPEDSSIYLCSARSTGGDYGYTFGSGTRLTVV.

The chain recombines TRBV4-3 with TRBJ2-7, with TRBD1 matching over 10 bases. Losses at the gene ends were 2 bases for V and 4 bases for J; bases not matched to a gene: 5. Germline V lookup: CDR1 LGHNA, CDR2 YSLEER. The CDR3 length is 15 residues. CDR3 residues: CASSQSDRGSYEQYF. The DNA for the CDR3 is TGCGCCAGCAGCCAATCGGACAGGGGGTCGTACGAGCAGTACTTC.

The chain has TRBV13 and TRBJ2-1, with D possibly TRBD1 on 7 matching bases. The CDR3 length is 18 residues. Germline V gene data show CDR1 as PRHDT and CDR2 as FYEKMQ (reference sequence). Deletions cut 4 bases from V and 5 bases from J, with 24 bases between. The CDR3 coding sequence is TGTGCCAGCAGCTACCCGACAGGGACGGGAGTGGGGAACAATGAGCAGTTCTTC. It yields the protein CASSYPTGTGVGNNEQFF. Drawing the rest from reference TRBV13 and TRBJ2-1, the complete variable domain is AAGVIQSPRHLIKEKRETATLKCYPIPRHDTVYWYQQGPGQDPQFLISFYEKMQSDKGSIPDRFSAQQFSDYHSELNMSSLELGDSALYFCASSYPTGTGVGNNEQFFGPGTRLTVL.

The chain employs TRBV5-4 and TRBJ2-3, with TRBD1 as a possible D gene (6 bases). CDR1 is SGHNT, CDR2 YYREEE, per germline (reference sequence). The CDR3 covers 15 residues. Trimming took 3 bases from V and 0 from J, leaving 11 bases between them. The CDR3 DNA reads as TGTGCCAGCAGCTATGGGGGCCTTAGCACAGATACGCAGTATTTT. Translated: CASSYGGLSTDTQYF.

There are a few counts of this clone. CDR3 DNA sequence: TGTGCCAGCAGCGCGGGCCCAGGCTATGGCTACACCTTC. Amino acid sequence: CASSAGPGYGYTF. The gene calls are TRBV11-2 and TRBJ1-2; D gene ambiguous. The CDR3 has 13 amino acids. Germline V gene lookup returns CDR1 SGHAT and CDR2 FQNNGV. Trimming removed 5 bases at V and 4 bases at J, with 11 bases between.